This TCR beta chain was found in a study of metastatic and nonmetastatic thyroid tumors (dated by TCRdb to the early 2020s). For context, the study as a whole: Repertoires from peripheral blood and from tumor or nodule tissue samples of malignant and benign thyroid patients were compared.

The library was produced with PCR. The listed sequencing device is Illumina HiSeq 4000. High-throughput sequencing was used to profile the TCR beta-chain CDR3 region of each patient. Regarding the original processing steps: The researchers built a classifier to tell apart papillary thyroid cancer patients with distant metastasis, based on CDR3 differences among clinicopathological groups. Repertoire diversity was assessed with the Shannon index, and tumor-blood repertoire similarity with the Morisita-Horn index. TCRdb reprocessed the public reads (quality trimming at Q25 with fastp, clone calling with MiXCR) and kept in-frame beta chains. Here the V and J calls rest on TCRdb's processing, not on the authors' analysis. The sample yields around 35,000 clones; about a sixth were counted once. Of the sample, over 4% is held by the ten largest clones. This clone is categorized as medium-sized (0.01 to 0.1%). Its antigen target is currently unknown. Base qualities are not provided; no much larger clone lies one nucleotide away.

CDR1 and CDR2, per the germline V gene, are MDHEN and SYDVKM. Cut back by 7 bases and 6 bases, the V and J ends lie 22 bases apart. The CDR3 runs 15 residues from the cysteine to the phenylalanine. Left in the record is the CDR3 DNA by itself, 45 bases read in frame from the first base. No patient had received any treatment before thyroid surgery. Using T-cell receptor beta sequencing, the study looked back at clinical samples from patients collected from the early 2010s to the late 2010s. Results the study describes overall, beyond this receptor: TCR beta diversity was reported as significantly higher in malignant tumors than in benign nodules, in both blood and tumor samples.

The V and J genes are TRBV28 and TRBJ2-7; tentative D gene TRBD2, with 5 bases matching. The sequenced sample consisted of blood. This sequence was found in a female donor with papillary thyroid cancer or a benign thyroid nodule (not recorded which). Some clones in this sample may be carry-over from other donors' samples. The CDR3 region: CASTPLLELAGEQYF. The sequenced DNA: TGTGCCAGCACCCCTCTACTAGAGTTAGCAGGCGAGCAGTACTTC.